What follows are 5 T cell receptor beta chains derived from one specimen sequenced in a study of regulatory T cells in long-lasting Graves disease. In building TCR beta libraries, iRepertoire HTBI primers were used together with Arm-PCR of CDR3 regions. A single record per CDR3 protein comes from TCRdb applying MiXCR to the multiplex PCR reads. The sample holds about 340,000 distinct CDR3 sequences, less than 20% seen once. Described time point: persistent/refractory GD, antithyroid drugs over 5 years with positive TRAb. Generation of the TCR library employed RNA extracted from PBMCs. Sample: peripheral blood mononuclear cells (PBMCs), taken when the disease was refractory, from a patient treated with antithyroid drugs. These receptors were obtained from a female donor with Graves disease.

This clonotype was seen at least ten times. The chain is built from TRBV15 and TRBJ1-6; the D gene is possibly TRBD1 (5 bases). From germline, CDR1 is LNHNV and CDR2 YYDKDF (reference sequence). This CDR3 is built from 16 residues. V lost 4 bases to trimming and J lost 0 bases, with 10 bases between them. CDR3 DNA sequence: TGTGCCACCAGCAAACAGGAAAGCTCCTATAATTCACCCCTCCACTTT. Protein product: CATSKQESSYNSPLHF.

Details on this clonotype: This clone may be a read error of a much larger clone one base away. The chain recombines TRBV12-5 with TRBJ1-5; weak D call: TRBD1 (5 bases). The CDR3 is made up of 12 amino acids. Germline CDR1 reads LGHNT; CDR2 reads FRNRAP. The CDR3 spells CASSGSNQPHHF. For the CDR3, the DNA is TGTGCTAGTTCAGGGAGCAATCAGCCCCATCATTTT.

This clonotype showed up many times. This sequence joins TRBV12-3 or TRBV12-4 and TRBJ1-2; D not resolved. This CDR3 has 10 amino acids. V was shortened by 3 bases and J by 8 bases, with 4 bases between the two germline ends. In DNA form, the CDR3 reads TGTGCCAGCAGTTTTCCCGGCTACACCTTC. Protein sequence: CASSFPGYTF.

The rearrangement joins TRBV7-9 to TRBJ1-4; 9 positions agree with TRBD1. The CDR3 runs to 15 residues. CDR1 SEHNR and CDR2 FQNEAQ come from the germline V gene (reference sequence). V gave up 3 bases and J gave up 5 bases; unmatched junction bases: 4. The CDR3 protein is CASSFRTGENEKLFF. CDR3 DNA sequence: TGTGCCAGCAGCTTTAGGACAGGGGAAAATGAAAAACTGTTTTTT.

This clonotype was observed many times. The DNA of the CDR3 is TGTGCCAGCAGCTTAGTTGGACAGGGCTATGGCTACACCTTC. Translation: CASSLVGQGYGYTF. V usage is TRBV11-2 and J usage is TRBJ1-2, with 8 bases fitting TRBD1. The V segment lost 1 base and the J segment 4 bases; nucleotides outside the gene matches: 2. Germline V gene lookup returns CDR1 SGHAT and CDR2 FQNNGV. There are 14 residues in the CDR3.